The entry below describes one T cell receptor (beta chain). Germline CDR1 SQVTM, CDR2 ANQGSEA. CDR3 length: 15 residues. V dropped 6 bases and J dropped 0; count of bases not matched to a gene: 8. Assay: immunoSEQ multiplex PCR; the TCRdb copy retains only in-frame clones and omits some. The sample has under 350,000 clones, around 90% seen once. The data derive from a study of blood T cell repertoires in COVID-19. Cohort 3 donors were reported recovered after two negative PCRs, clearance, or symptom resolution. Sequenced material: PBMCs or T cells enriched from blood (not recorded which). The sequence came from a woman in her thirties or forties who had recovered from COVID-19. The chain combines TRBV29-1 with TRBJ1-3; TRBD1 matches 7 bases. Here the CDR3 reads CSVGPGQSSGNTIYF. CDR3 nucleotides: TGCAGCGTGGGACCGGGACAGAGCTCTGGAAACACCATATATTTT.